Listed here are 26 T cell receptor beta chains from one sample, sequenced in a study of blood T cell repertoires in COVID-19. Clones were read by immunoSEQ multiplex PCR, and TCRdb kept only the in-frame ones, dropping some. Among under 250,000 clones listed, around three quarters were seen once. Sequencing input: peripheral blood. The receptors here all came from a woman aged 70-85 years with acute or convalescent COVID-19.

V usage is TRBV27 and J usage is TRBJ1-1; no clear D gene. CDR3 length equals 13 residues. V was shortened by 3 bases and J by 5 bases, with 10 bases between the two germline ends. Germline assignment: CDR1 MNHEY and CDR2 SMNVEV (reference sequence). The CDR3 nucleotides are TGTGCCAGCAGTTTTTCCAGTAAGACTGAAGCTTTCTTT. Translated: CASSFSSKTEAFF.

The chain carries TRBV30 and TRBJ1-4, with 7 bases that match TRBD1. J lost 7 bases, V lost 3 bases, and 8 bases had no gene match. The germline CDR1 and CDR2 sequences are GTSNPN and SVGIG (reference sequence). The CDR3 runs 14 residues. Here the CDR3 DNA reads TGTGCCTGGAGCACAGGGGAGTTAGGTGAAAAACTGTTTTTT. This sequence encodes CAWSTGELGEKLFF.

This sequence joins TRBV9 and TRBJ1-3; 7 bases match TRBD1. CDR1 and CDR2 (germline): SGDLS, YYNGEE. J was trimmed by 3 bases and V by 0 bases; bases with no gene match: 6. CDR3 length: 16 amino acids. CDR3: CASSVVPGTVGNTIYF. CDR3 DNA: TGTGCCAGCAGCGTAGTTCCCGGGACAGTTGGAAACACCATATATTTT.

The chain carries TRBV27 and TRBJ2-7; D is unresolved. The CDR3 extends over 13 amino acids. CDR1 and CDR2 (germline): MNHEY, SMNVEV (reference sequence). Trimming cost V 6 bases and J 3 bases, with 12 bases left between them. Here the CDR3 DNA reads TGTGCCAGCAGGTCGGCAGGCGTCTACGAGCAGTACTTC. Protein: CASRSAGVYEQYF.

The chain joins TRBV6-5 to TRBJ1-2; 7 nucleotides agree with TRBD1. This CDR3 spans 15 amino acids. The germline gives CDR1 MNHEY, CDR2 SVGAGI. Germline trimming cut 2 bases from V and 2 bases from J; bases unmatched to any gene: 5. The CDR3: CASSYAGQSNYGYTF. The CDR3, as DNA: TGTGCCAGCAGTTACGCGGGACAGAGCAACTATGGCTACACCTTC.

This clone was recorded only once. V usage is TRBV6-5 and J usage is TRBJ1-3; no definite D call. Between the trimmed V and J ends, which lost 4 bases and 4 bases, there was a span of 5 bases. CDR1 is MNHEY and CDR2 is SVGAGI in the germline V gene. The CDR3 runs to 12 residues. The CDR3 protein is CASSSQGNTIYF. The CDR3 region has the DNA TGTGCCAGCAGTTCTCAGGGAAACACCATATATTTT.

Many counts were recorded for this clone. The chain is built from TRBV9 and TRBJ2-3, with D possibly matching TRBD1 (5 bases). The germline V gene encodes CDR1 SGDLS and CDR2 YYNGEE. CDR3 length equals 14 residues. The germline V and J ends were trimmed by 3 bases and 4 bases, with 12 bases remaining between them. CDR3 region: CASSAVIGADTQYF. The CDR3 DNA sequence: TGTGCCAGCAGCGCAGTCATAGGGGCAGATACGCAGTATTTT.

In DNA form, the CDR3 reads TGTGCCAGCAGTCTCCTTGGACAGCCCACTGAAGCTTTCTTT. This sequence encodes CASSLLGQPTEAFF. The V and J genes are TRBV27 and TRBJ1-1; maybe TRBD1 (6 bases). Between the trimmed V and J ends, which lost 5 bases and 4 bases, there was a span of 14 bases. The CDR3 totals 14 residues. The germline CDR1 and CDR2 sequences are MNHEY and SMNVEV (reference sequence).

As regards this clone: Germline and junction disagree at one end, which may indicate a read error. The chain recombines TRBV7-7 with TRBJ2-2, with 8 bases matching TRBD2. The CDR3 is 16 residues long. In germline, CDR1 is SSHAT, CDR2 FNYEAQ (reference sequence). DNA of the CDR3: TGTGCTAGCAGCCCACTAGCGGAGGTTCTGGGCGGGGAGCTGTTTTTT. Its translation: CASSPLAEVLGGELFF.

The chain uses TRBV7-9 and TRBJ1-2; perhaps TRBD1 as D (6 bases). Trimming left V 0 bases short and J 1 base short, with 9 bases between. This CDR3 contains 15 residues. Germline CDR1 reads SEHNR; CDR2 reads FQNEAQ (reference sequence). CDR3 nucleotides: TGTGCCAGCAGCTTAGCGCTCAGGGGTAACTATGGCTACACCTTC. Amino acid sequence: CASSLALRGNYGYTF. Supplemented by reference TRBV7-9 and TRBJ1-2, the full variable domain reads DTGVSQNPRHKITKRGQNVTFRCDPISEHNRLYWYRQTLGQGPEFLTYFQNEAQLEKSRLLSDRFSAERPKGSFSTLEIQRTEQGDSAMYLCASSLALRGNYGYTFGSGTRLTVV.

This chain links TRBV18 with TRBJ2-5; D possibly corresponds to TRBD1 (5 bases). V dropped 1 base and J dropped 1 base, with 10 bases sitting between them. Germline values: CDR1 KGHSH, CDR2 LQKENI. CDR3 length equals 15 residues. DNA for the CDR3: TGTGCCAGCTCACCACTTAGGGGCCCCCAAGAGACCCAGTACTTC. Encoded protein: CASSPLRGPQETQYF.

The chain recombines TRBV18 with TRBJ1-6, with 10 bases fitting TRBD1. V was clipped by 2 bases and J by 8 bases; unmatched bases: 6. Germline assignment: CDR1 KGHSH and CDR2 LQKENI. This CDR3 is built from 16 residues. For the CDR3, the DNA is TGTGCCAGCTCACCAGGGACAGGGGCCAGGGATTCACCCCTCCACTTT. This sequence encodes CASSPGTGARDSPLHF. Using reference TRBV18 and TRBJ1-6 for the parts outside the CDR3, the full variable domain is NAGVMQNPRHLVRRRGQEARLRCSPMKGHSHVYWYRQLPEEGLKFMVYLQKENIIDESGMPKERFSAEFPKEGPSILRIQQVVRGDSAAYFCASSPGTGARDSPLHFGNGTRLTVT.

The DNA of the CDR3 is TGTGCCACCCCGAAAGGGACAAGTTACGAGCAGTACTTC. It specifies CATPKGTSYEQYF. V gene TRBV24-1 combines with J gene TRBJ2-7, with D possibly being TRBD1 (6 bases). The germline V and J ends were trimmed by 9 bases and 4 bases, with 15 bases remaining between them. The CDR3 length is 13 residues. The germline V gene encodes CDR1 KGHDR and CDR2 SFDVKD.

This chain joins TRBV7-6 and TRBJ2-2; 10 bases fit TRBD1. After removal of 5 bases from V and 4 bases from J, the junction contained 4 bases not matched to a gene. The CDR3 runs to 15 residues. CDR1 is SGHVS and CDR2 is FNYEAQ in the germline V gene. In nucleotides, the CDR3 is TGTGCCAGCAGCGCTGGGACAGGGGTCACCGGGGAGCTGTTTTTT. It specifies CASSAGTGVTGELFF.

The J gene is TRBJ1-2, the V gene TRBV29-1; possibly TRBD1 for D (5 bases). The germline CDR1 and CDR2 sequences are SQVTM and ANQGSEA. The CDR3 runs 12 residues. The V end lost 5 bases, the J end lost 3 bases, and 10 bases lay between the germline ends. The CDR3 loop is CSVLVRDYGYTF. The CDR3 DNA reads TGCAGCGTTTTAGTCAGGGACTATGGCTACACCTTC.

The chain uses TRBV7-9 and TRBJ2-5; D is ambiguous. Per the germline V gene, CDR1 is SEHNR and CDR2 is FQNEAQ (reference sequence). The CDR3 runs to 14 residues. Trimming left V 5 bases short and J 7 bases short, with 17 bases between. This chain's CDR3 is CASSLFPAPGTQYF. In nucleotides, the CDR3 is TGTGCCAGCAGCCTATTCCCGGCCCCGGGGACCCAGTACTTC.

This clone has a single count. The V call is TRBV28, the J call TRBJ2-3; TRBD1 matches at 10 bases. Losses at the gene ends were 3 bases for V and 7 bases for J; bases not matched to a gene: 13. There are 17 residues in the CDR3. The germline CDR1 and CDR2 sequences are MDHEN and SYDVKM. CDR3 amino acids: CASSFPLRDRGDNTQYF. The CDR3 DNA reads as TGTGCCAGCAGTTTCCCTCTCCGGGACAGGGGAGACAATACGCAGTATTTT.

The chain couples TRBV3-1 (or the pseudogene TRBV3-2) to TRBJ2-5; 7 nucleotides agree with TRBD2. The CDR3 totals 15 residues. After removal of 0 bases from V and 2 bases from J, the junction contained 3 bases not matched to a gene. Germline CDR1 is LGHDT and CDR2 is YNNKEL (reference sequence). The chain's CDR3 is CASSQETGLQETQYF. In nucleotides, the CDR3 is TGTGCCAGCAGCCAAGAAACGGGACTACAAGAGACCCAGTACTTC.

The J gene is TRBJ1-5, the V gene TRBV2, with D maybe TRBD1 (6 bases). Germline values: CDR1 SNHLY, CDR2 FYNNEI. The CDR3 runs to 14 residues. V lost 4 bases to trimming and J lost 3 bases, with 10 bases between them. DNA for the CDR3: TGTGCCAGCAGTGGAAGACAGGACAATCAGCCCCAGCATTTT. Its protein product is CASSGRQDNQPQHF. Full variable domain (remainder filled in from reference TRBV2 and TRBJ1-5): EPEVTQTPSHQVTQMGQEVILRCVPISNHLYFYWYRQILGQKVEFLVSFYNNEISEKSEIFDDQFSVERPDGSNFTLKIRSTKLEDSAMYFCASSGRQDNQPQHFGDGTRLSIL.

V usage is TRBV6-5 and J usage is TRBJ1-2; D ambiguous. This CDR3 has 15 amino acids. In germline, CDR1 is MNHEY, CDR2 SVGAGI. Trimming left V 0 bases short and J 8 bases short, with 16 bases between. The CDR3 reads CASSYSGPHTGGYTF. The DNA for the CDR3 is TGTGCCAGCAGTTACTCTGGGCCACATACGGGAGGCTACACCTTC.

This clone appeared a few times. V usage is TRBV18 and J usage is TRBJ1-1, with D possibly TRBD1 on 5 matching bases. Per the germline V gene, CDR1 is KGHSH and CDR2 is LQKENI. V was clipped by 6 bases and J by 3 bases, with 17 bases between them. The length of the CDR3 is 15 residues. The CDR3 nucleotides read TGTGCCAGCTCCCTGTATGGGGGGTTCGACACTGAAGCTTTCTTT. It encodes CASSLYGGFDTEAFF.

CDR3 protein: CATRQGTHNEQFF. In nucleotides, the CDR3 is TGTGCCACCCGACAGGGGACCCACAATGAGCAGTTCTTC. The chain is built from TRBV10-3 and TRBJ2-1; 8 bases are a match to TRBD1. Germline CDR1 is ENHRY and CDR2 is SYGVKD. The CDR3 loop spans 13 amino acids. Trimming cost V 10 bases and J 5 bases; bases outside gene matches: 7.

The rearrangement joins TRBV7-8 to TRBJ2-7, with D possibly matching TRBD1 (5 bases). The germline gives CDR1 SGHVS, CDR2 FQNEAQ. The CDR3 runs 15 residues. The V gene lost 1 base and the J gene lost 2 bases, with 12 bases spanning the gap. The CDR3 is CASSLDSAGTYEQYF. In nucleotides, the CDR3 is TGTGCCAGCAGCTTAGATTCAGCAGGGACCTACGAGCAGTACTTC.

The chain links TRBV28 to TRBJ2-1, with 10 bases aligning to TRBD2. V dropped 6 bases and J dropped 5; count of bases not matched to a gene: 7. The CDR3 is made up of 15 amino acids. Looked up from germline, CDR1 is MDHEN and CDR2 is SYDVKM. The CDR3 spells CASSPSGSLNNEQFF. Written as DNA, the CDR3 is TGTGCCAGCAGCCCTAGCGGGAGCCTTAACAATGAGCAGTTCTTC.

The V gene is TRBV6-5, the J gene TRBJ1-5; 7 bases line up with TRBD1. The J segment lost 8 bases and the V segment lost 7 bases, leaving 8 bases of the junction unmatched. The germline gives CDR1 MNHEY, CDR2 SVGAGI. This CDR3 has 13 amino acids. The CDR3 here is CASTQYRGEPQHF. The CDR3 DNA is TGTGCCAGCACCCAATACAGGGGTGAGCCCCAGCATTTT.

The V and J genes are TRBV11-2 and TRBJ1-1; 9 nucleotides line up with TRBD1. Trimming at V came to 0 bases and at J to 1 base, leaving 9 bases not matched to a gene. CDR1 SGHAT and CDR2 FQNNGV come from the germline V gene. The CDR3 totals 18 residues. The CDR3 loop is CASSLEKGTGWRNTEAFF. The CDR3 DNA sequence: TGTGCCAGCAGCTTAGAAAAGGGGACAGGGTGGAGGAACACTGAAGCTTTCTTT.